The 24 T cell receptor beta chains reported below all come from one sample, sequenced in a study of shared clonotypes between healthy human individuals. Here immunoSEQ multiplex PCR was the method, and the copy in TCRdb shows in-frame clones only, minus some. This sample has millions of clones; roughly 92% occur once, and the top ten carry over 0.12%. Sequenced input: naive CD4+ T cells sorted from blood. Subset noted: CD45RA+ positively selected. All receptors derive from a man aged 18 to 30 in good health.

A single count supports this clone. The sample contains more than one DNA sequence encoding this CDR3. V usage is TRBV7-2 and J usage is TRBJ2-1, with a weak D call TRBD2 (5 bases). This CDR3 spans 15 amino acids. Germline CDR1 SGHTA, CDR2 FQGNSA. With 5 bases removed from V and 2 bases from J, the gap between germline ends came to 13 bases. This CDR3 reads CASSPGLGAYNEQFF. In nucleotides, the CDR3 is TGTGCCAGCAGCCCCGGCCTCGGGGCCTACAATGAGCAGTTCTTC.

The rearrangement uses TRBV27 and TRBJ1-6; tentative D call: TRBD1 (6 bases). V lost 1 base and J 5 bases, leaving 15 bases between the germline ends. CDR3 size: 17 residues. Germline V gene lookup returns CDR1 MNHEY and CDR2 SMNVEV (reference sequence). CDR3 sequence reads: CASSLLSGGADNSPLHF. For the CDR3, the DNA is TGTGCCAGCAGTTTATTATCCGGGGGCGCCGATAATTCACCCCTCCACTTT.

The chain uses TRBV18 and TRBJ2-2; D tentatively reads TRBD1 or TRBD2 (6 bases each). The V end was cut by 4 bases, the J end by 4 bases, with 22 bases between. This CDR3 contains 18 residues. Germline V gene sequence: CDR1 KGHSH, CDR2 LQKENI. This chain's CDR3 is CASSLAIYSGEVTGELFF. CDR3 DNA sequence: TGTGCCAGCTCACTTGCCATCTACTCAGGGGAGGTCACCGGGGAGCTGTTTTTT. The full variable domain, with the rest looked up from reference TRBV18 and TRBJ2-2, is NAGVMQNPRHLVRRRGQEARLRCSPMKGHSHVYWYRQLPEEGLKFMVYLQKENIIDESGMPKERFSAEFPKEGPSILRIQQVVRGDSAAYFCASSLAIYSGEVTGELFFGEGSRLTVL.

The V call is TRBV5-1, the J call TRBJ2-2; 7 bases are shared with TRBD1. This CDR3 has 16 residues. The germline V gene encodes CDR1 SGHRS and CDR2 YFSETQ. J lost 4 bases, V lost 1 base, and 7 bases had no gene match. The CDR3 DNA reads as TGCGCCAGCAGCTTGCGGGACAGTTTCAGCACCGGGGAGCTGTTTTTT. Translating gives CASSLRDSFSTGELFF.

Comments on this clone: Other DNA sequences of this sample code for an identical CDR3. The chain recombines TRBV30 with TRBJ2-3; possible D gene TRBD2, 5 bases. Trimming removed 2 bases at V and 0 bases at J, with 6 bases between. The germline gives CDR1 GTSNPN, CDR2 SVGIG (reference sequence). The CDR3 loop spans 13 amino acids. CDR3 DNA: TGTGCCTGGAGTCCGGGGAGCACAGATACGCAGTATTTT. It codes for CAWSPGSTDTQYF. Together with reference TRBV30 and TRBJ2-3, the CDR3 gives the full variable domain: SQTIHQWPATLVQPVGSPLSLECTVEGTSNPNLYWYRQAAGRGLQLLFYSVGIGQISSEVPQNLSASRPQDRQFILSSKKLLLSDSGFYLCAWSPGSTDTQYFGPGTRLTVL.

The CDR3 DNA sequence: TGTGCCAGCAGTCGAAAGGACAGGTTCGTGCTCTACTTC. Translated: CASSRKDRFVLYF. The chain has TRBV28 and TRBJ2-5, with TRBD1 identical over 7 bases. The V gene's germline CDR1 is MDHEN and CDR2 SYDVKM. This CDR3 is built from 13 residues. Germline trimming cut 5 bases from V and 14 bases from J; bases unmatched to any gene: 14.

V and J are TRBV9 and TRBJ2-5; TRBD1 matches at 10 bases. Germline CDR1 SGDLS, CDR2 YYNGEE. V was pared by 0 bases and J by 4 bases, with 3 bases of the junction left unmatched. The length of the CDR3 is 15 residues. The CDR3 loop reads CASSVDGTGVETQYF. CDR3 bases: TGTGCCAGCAGCGTAGACGGGACAGGGGTAGAGACCCAGTACTTC.

In nucleotides, the CDR3 is TGTGCCAGCAGCTTTTACAGGGGGCGGAGCGGCTCTGGGGCCAACGTCCTGACTTTC. Encoded protein: CASSFYRGRSGSGANVLTF. V gene TRBV7-9 combines with J gene TRBJ2-6; the match to TRBD1 covers 9 bases. The CDR3 runs 19 residues. Germline V gene lookup returns CDR1 SEHNR and CDR2 FQNEAQ (reference sequence). The trim removed 3 bases at V and 0 bases at J, leaving 9 bases unmatched.

The chain couples TRBV2 to TRBJ2-1, with 11 bases fitting TRBD2. J gave up 10 bases and V 2 bases, and 10 bases lay outside the gene matches. The CDR3 covers 16 residues. CDR1 SNHLY and CDR2 FYNNEI come from the germline V gene. The CDR3 DNA sequence: TGTGCCAGCAGTGAATCTCGTCTAGCGGGAGGAGGAGAGCAGTTCTTC. Its protein is CASSESRLAGGGEQFF.

The chain combines TRBV7-9 with TRBJ2-7; no firm D call. Looked up from germline, CDR1 is SEHNR and CDR2 is FQNEAQ (reference sequence). V was clipped by 1 base and J by 2 bases, with 15 bases between them. The CDR3 loop spans 16 amino acids. The CDR3 loop reads CASSLGFGHSTYEQYF. CDR3 in DNA: TGTGCCAGCAGCTTAGGGTTTGGTCACTCCACCTACGAGCAGTACTTC.

This chain uses TRBV7-6 with TRBJ2-5, with D possibly being TRBD2 (6 bases). Germline assignment: CDR1 SGHVS and CDR2 FNYEAQ. The CDR3 has 15 residues. Trimming removed 1 base at V and 5 bases at J, with 14 bases between. DNA for the CDR3: TGTGCCAGCAGCTTAGGGGCACGGGGGTGGGAGACCCAGTACTTC. Its protein is CASSLGARGWETQYF.

This rearrangement joins TRBV27 to TRBJ2-4; D assignment may be TRBD1 or TRBD2 (5 bases each). The germline CDR1 and CDR2 sequences are MNHEY and SMNVEV (reference sequence). Trimming cost V 4 bases and J 8 bases, with 15 bases left between them. This CDR3 spans 14 amino acids. CDR3 sequence reads: CASSSSGPGYIQYF. CDR3 coding DNA: TGTGCCAGCAGTTCCTCGGGACCTGGCTACATTCAGTACTTC.

CDR3 residues: CAWSLGRAYQETQYF. The CDR3 coding sequence is TGTGCCTGGAGTCTCGGACGAGCTTACCAAGAGACCCAGTACTTC. The chain uses TRBV30 and TRBJ2-5; D remains ambiguous. V was pared by 2 bases and J by 0 bases, with 13 bases between. This CDR3 is built from 15 residues. Looked up from germline, CDR1 is GTSNPN and CDR2 is SVGIG (reference sequence).

The chain employs TRBV5-1 and TRBJ2-1, with a tentative D call TRBD2 (6 bases). Per germline, CDR1 SGHRS and CDR2 YFSETQ. The CDR3 consists of 17 residues. Trimming left V 4 bases short and J 3 bases short, with 20 bases between. The CDR3 reads CASSPRRWRGDYNEQFF. DNA for the CDR3: TGCGCCAGCAGCCCCCGGCGATGGAGGGGAGACTACAATGAGCAGTTCTTC.

The chain is built from TRBV6-5 and TRBJ1-2; TRBD1 agrees at 8 bases. V shed 4 bases, J shed 4 bases, and the junction held 11 bases outside the gene matches. Germline CDR1 is MNHEY and CDR2 is SVGAGI. The CDR3 has 16 residues. The CDR3 protein is CASSLSGDRGVYGYTF. The CDR3 bases are TGTGCCAGCAGTTTATCGGGTGACAGGGGTGTCTATGGCTACACCTTC.

The sample holds a few counts of this clone. This sequence joins TRBV19 and TRBJ1-2; D remains unclear. In germline, CDR1 is LNHDA, CDR2 SQIVND (reference sequence). Deletions cut 7 bases from V and 6 bases from J, with 18 bases between. This CDR3 region has 14 residues. In DNA, the CDR3 is TGTGCCAGTACCACGGGTTATGCCCGGGATGGCTACACCTTC. Translating it yields CASTTGYARDGYTF.

This chain links TRBV5-4 with TRBJ2-3, with D perhaps TRBD1 or TRBD2 (6 bases each). Germline V gene data show CDR1 as SGHNT and CDR2 as YYREEE (reference sequence). V shed 4 bases and J shed 12 bases, with 18 bases lying between them. The CDR3 length is 13 residues. In DNA form, the CDR3 reads TGTGCCAGCAGCGCAGGGGACTCAGCAGCACAGTATTTT. This gives the protein CASSAGDSAAQYF.

In regard to this clone: Other DNA sequences in this specimen translate into the identical CDR3. The chain recombines TRBV5-1 with TRBJ1-6, with a tentative D call TRBD1 (5 bases). V was shortened by 10 bases and J by 9 bases, with 20 bases between the two germline ends. Germline V CDR1 and CDR2: SGHRS, YFSETQ. This CDR3 is built from 14 residues. CDR3 sequence reads: CASSLGQGSSPLHF. The CDR3 DNA reads TGCGCCTCCTCACTGGGGCAGGGTAGTTCACCCCTCCACTTT.

This sequence joins TRBV11-2 and TRBJ2-4, with 7 bases lining up with TRBD1. From germline, CDR1 is SGHAT and CDR2 FQNNGV. The CDR3 consists of 14 residues. Unmatched junction bases numbered 16, after V lost 5 bases and J lost 15 bases. The CDR3 loop is CASSLGRDSSSGYF. The DNA for the CDR3 is TGTGCCAGCAGCCTTGGAAGGGACAGCTCATCGGGGTACTTC.

The chain carries TRBV19 and TRBJ2-6; weak D call: TRBD1 (5 bases). V was pared by 5 bases and J by 0 bases, with 11 bases between. CDR1 and CDR2 from the germline V gene are LNHDA and SQIVND (reference sequence). The CDR3 has 16 residues. The chain's CDR3 is CASSLYRSSGANVLTF. Written as DNA, the CDR3 is TGTGCCAGTAGTTTGTACAGGAGCTCTGGGGCCAACGTCCTGACTTTC.

The J gene is TRBJ1-6, the V gene TRBV27, with 9 bases that match TRBD1. Germline loops: CDR1 MNHEY, CDR2 SMNVEV (reference sequence). With V trimmed by 8 bases and J by 1 base, 6 bases remained unmatched. The CDR3 totals 16 residues. The CDR3 protein is CASGGQGSSYNSPLHF. The CDR3 nucleotides are TGTGCCAGCGGTGGACAGGGGAGTTCCTATAATTCACCCCTCCACTTT.

This chain connects TRBV5-5 to TRBJ2-7; 8 bases line up with TRBD2. The CDR3 runs to 14 residues. The germline CDR1 and CDR2 sequences are SGHKS and YYEKEE (reference sequence). V lost 2 bases, J lost 6 bases, and 7 bases stayed unmatched. The CDR3 nucleotides read TGTGCCAGCAGCTTAACTAGCGGTATTTTCGAGCAGTACTTC. Translating gives CASSLTSGIFEQYF.

The chain has TRBV28 and TRBJ1-5; weak D call: TRBD1 (6 bases). There are 12 residues in the CDR3. V was shortened by 10 bases and J by 7 bases, with 14 bases between the two germline ends. Germline CDR1 reads MDHEN; CDR2 reads SYDVKM. The CDR3 DNA reads TGTGCCACCCAGGGGCTTGGACAGCCCCAGCATTTT. Amino acids: CATQGLGQPQHF.

J is TRBJ2-5 and V is TRBV7-2; 15 bases are shared with TRBD2. TRBJ2-7 explains the end of the DNA better; the J call may be wrong. CDR3 length: 19 residues. CDR1 is SGHTA, CDR2 FQGNSA, per germline. CDR3 sequence reads: CASSLSGLAGGPSSYEQYF. For the CDR3, the DNA is TGTGCCAGCAGCTTATCGGGACTAGCGGGAGGCCCCAGCTCCTACGAGCAGTACTTC.